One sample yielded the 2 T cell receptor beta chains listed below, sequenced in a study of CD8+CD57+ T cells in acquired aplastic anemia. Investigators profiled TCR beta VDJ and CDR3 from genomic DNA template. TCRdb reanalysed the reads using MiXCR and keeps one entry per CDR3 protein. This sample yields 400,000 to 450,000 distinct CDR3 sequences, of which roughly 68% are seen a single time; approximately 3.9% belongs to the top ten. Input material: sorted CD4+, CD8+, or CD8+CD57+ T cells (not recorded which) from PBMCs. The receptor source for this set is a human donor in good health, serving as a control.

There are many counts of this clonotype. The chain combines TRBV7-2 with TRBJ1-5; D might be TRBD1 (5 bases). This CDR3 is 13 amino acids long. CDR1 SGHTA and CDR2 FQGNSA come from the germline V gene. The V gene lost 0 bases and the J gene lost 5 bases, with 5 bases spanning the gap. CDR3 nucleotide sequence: TGTGCCAGCAGCTTAGCAGGGGATCAGCCCCAGCATTTT. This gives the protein CASSLAGDQPQHF.

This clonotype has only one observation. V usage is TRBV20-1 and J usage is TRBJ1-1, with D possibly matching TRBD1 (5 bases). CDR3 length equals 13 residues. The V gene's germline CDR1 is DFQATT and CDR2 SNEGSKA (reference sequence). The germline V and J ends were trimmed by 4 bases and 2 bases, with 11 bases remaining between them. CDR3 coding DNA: TGCAGTGCTAAGAGGGGTGGCAACACTGAAGCTTTCTTT. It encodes CSAKRGGNTEAFF.